This T cell receptor (beta chain) was identified in a study of blood T cells in healthy people across ages. The use of a sample-barcoded 5' primer and a J-beta primer mix characterized a second PCR of roughly 7 to 11 cycles. MiXCR was run by TCRdb on the 5' RACE reads, yielding one entry per CDR3 protein. The repertoire consists of approximately 1,100,000 distinct CDR3 sequences, with around 43% occurring once and the leading ten covering around 18%. Note on this clonotype: As yet, its antigen is unknown.

Study-wide findings and caveats: A roughly linear age-dependent decrease characterized TCR beta diversity per million T cells. Lack of knowledge of donor CMV status possibly confounded expanded clonotype changes.

The clonotype originates from a woman aged 55-75 years in good health. Sequenced: blood.

In nucleotides, the CDR3 is TGCAGTGCTAGAGGATCTCTGAGCCAGTACTTC. Protein: CSARGSLSQYF. J is TRBJ2-5 and V is TRBV20-1; D uncertain. The V end was cut by 1 base, the J end by 10 bases, with 10 bases between. The CDR3 is made up of 11 amino acids. From germline, CDR1 is DFQATT and CDR2 SNEGSKA (reference sequence).